The 2 T cell receptor beta chains given below trace back to one sample, sequenced in a study of blood T cell repertoires in COVID-19 (dated by TCRdb to about 2020). The library came from the immunoSEQ multiplex PCR assay. TCRdb's version of the immuneACCESS table is confined to in-frame rearrangements and falls short of the full clone set. An unresolved V gene accounts for under half of the shortfall where checked; the remainder is of unknown origin. Counted in this sample were roughly 180,000 clones; roughly 80% of them appeared once. The ten largest account for under 8.5% of the sample. Input material: peripheral blood. The receptors were sampled from a human donor in a cohort sampled during active COVID-19.

This clone was seen a single time. This chain joins TRBV9 and TRBJ1-6; D unclear. This CDR3 is 16 amino acids long. V lost 0 bases and J lost 5, with 12 bases in between. CDR1 is SGDLS, CDR2 YYNGEE, per germline. DNA for the CDR3: TGTGCCAGCAGCGTAGTGCGGCCCCAAGATAATTCACCCCTCCACTTT. This sequence encodes CASSVVRPQDNSPLHF.

The genes are TRBV2 and TRBJ1-1, with D possibly being TRBD1 (5 bases). Between the trimmed V and J ends, which lost 11 bases and 1 base, there was a span of 20 bases. Looked up from germline, CDR1 is SNHLY and CDR2 is FYNNEI. CDR3 length: 15 amino acids. For the CDR3, the DNA is TGTGCCTCCCGGCCAACAGGAATGTGGAACACTGAAGCTTTCTTT. The encoded protein is CASRPTGMWNTEAFF. The full variable domain, completed using reference TRBV2 and TRBJ1-1, is EPEVTQTPSHQVTQMGQEVILRCVPISNHLYFYWYRQILGQKVEFLVSFYNNEISEKSEIFDDQFSVERPDGSNFTLKIRSTKLEDSAMYFCASRPTGMWNTEAFFGQGTRLTVV.